This TCR beta chain appears in the sequencing data of a study of persistence of HIV-infected CD4 T cells. Looked up from germline, CDR1 is KGHSH and CDR2 is LQKENI. This CDR3 has 13 amino acids. The V end lost 7 bases, the J end lost 10 bases, and 16 bases lay between the germline ends. This clone was counted between two and nine times. What it binds is not known. The immunoSEQ assay was version 4, run in survey mode. The protocol was immunoSEQ multiplex PCR, while the TCRdb copy is restricted to in-frame clones and leaves out a portion. This sample has under 20,000 clones, with 55% to 65% found just once. The stimulus was an HIV-1 Gag 15-mer peptide pool, 0.85 to 1 ug/peptide/mL. CD4+ T cells upregulating both CD40 ligand and CD69 were sorted as responding cells. Donors were HIV-1-infected adults who began suppressive ART during chronic infection. For at least 4 years, plasma HIV-1 RNA was undetectable (<50 copies/mL).

The sequences come from CD4+ T cells sorted from PBMCs after roughly 20-hour stimulation, collected from a patient who received antiretroviral therapy. The clonotype was recovered from an adult woman with HIV who was CMV-seropositive. V and J are TRBV18 and TRBJ2-2; D is perhaps TRBD1 (5 bases). The CDR3: CASYLQGGSELFF. The CDR3 nucleotides read TGTGCCAGCTACCTGCAGGGCGGCTCGGAGCTGTTTTTT.